This T cell receptor beta chain was recorded in a study of shared clonotypes between healthy human individuals. The germline V and J ends were trimmed by 7 bases and 0 bases, with 12 bases remaining between them. The CDR3 length is 14 residues. Germline assignment: CDR1 MDHEN and CDR2 SYDVKM. Profiled with immunoSEQ multiplex PCR; TCRdb holds only in-frame clones, not every one. The data show more than 150,000 clones, around 63% seen once. This clone was seen a handful of times. V is TRBV28 and J is TRBJ1-1; D perhaps matches TRBD1 (5 bases). This clonotype originated in a man aged 25 to 45 in good health. The specimen was memory CD4+ T cells sorted from blood. Regarding subset: CD45RA-negative fraction. The CDR3 loop reads CASITGALNTEAFF. In DNA form, the CDR3 reads TGTGCCAGCATCACTGGGGCGTTGAACACTGAAGCTTTCTTT.